A selection of T cell receptor beta chains follows, all from one sample in a study of T cell responses to AZD1222 COVID-19 vaccine. Libraries were prepared by immunoSEQ multiplex PCR; TCRdb keeps only in-frame clonotypes and omits some of them. The sample shows 150,000 to 200,000 clones, about nine tenths of them seen only once. The starting material was peripheral blood, obtained 28 days after the second AZD1222 dose. The receptors stem from an adult who received the AZD1222 COVID-19 vaccine. Both conserved end residues are part of each CDR3.

v_gene: TRBV28; j_gene: TRBJ1-5; CDR3aa: CASSLGGDRNQPQHF
v_gene: TRBV28; j_gene: TRBJ1-2; CDR3aa: CASSKQVIYGYTF
v_gene: TRBV28; j_gene: TRBJ2-7; CDR3aa: CASRAPGPSGSEQYF
v_gene: TRBV6-5; j_gene: TRBJ1-5; CDR3aa: CASRVGTQQPQHF
v_gene: TRBV6-2/TRBV6-3; j_gene: TRBJ2-5; CDR3aa: CASSPAFEQYF
v_gene: TRBV6-5; j_gene: TRBJ2-7; CDR3aa: CASSYSGDRGNEQYF
v_gene: TRBV28; j_gene: TRBJ1-4; CDR3aa: CASSFAQLNEKLFF
v_gene: TRBV7-6; j_gene: TRBJ1-6; CDR3aa: CASSLEGGDRPNSPLHF
v_gene: TRBV29-1; j_gene: TRBJ1-1; CDR3aa: CSVEAQENTEAFF
v_gene: TRBV7-9; j_gene: TRBJ2-3; CDR3aa: CASSKLLAGGPNTQYF
v_gene: TRBV6-5; j_gene: TRBJ2-7; CDR3aa: CASTATGGAQYLQYF
v_gene: TRBV25-1; j_gene: TRBJ1-1; CDR3aa: CASREFTEAFF
v_gene: TRBV2; j_gene: TRBJ1-4; CDR3aa: CASSGVTGQDTNEKLFF
v_gene: TRBV7-3; j_gene: TRBJ2-5; CDR3aa: CASSLGTGVGQETQYF
v_gene: TRBV19; j_gene: TRBJ1-1; CDR3aa: CASSIPRVGRAFF
v_gene: TRBV27; j_gene: TRBJ2-1; CDR3aa: CASSSINNEQFF
v_gene: TRBV4-2; j_gene: TRBJ1-2; CDR3aa: CASSQEDRNYGYTF
v_gene: TRBV30; j_gene: TRBJ1-4; CDR3aa: CAWSREGGEKLFF
v_gene: TRBV6-5; j_gene: TRBJ1-5; CDR3aa: CASRGDRAHNQPQHF
v_gene: TRBV19; j_gene: TRBJ2-1; CDR3aa: CASSIVRPGQGYNEQFF
v_gene: TRBV2; j_gene: TRBJ2-7; CDR3aa: CASNTGEGEQYF
v_gene: TRBV11-3; j_gene: TRBJ1-1; CDR3aa: CASSFAGHTEAFF
v_gene: TRBV5-1; j_gene: TRBJ2-5; CDR3aa: CASSLDRGETQYF
v_gene: TRBV2; j_gene: TRBJ2-1; CDR3aa: CASSPTSGTYNEQFF
v_gene: TRBV3-1/TRBV3-2; j_gene: TRBJ1-4; CDR3aa: CASSQRNSLATNEKLFF
v_gene: TRBV10-3; j_gene: TRBJ2-3; CDR3aa: CAISEVRTSGTDTQYF
v_gene: TRBV5-8; j_gene: TRBJ1-5; CDR3aa: CASSLVGDSNQPQHF
v_gene: TRBV20-1; j_gene: TRBJ1-6; CDR3aa: CSVAGSPLHF
v_gene: TRBV3-1/TRBV3-2; j_gene: TRBJ2-2; CDR3aa: CASSQDLATGELFF
v_gene: TRBV12-3/TRBV12-4; j_gene: TRBJ2-4; CDR3aa: CASSSLGLQYF
v_gene: TRBV16; j_gene: TRBJ1-5; CDR3aa: CASSRLAGEGQPQHF
v_gene: TRBV18; j_gene: TRBJ1-5; CDR3aa: CASSRDGSNQPQHF
v_gene: TRBV10-2; j_gene: TRBJ1-5; CDR3aa: CASGPSDLAQPQHF
v_gene: TRBV5-5; j_gene: TRBJ1-2; CDR3aa: CASSWKGSGLGYGYTF
v_gene: TRBV27; j_gene: TRBJ1-6; CDR3aa: CASRDGLGLPFTLHF
v_gene: TRBV5-6; j_gene: TRBJ2-7; CDR3aa: CASSLAAGTGTYEQYF
v_gene: TRBV28; j_gene: TRBJ1-5; CDR3aa: CASRSPGTGNQPQHF
v_gene: TRBV11-2; j_gene: TRBJ2-2; CDR3aa: CASSPGMERELFF
v_gene: TRBV10-3; j_gene: TRBJ2-7; CDR3aa: CAISETGTSLSEQYF
v_gene: TRBV6-1; j_gene: TRBJ2-7; CDR3aa: CASSERASGSSYEQYF
v_gene: TRBV3-1/TRBV3-2; j_gene: TRBJ2-2; CDR3aa: CASNDVRGQGSGELFF
v_gene: TRBV28; j_gene: TRBJ1-1; CDR3aa: CASSLPDREATEAFF
v_gene: TRBV4-2; j_gene: TRBJ2-7; CDR3aa: CASSQDFGLPYEQYF
v_gene: TRBV11-2; j_gene: TRBJ2-1; CDR3aa: CASSRREGEYNEQFF
v_gene: TRBV28; j_gene: TRBJ2-5; CDR3aa: CASSLRDRVMQTQYF